These T cell receptor beta chains were read from a single sample in a study of CD8 T cells in Susac syndrome. From the immunoSEQ multiplex PCR reads, TCRdb called clonotypes with MiXCR, one entry per CDR3 protein. The data contain 160,000 or so distinct CDR3 sequences, around 95% of them singletons. Sequencing input: CD4+ T cells from PBMCs. The receptors here all came from a human donor with Susac syndrome. Each CDR3 is given with its conserved first and last residue. D genes are given only for firm matches. A row's size may be missing; if present it is once, few, many or a size class.

>TRBV29-1|TRBJ1-6|.|TRBD1
CSVVLGTANNSPLHF
TGCAGCGTTGTTCTGGGGACAGCCAATAATTCACCCCTCCACTTT
>TRBV12-3/TRBV12-4|TRBJ1-4|.|.
CASSGQTTNEKLFF
TGTGCCAGCAGCGGACAGACAACTAATGAAAAACTGTTTTTT
>TRBV3-1|TRBJ2-7|.|.
CASSQAGVAGRSYEQYF
TGTGCCAGCAGCCAGGCCGGGGTGGCGGGGAGATCCTACGAGCAGTACTTC
>TRBV11-1|TRBJ2-3|.|.
CASSDNTDTQYF
TGTGCCAGCAGCGATAACACAGATACGCAGTATTTT
>TRBV20-1|TRBJ2-7|.|TRBD2
CSAMFSGGVWEQYF
TGCAGTGCAATGTTTAGCGGGGGCGTTTGGGAGCAGTACTTC
>TRBV15|TRBJ1-2|.|.
CATSSHPGGYTF
TGTGCCACCAGCAGCCATCCGGGTGGCTACACCTTC
>TRBV7-2|TRBJ2-5|.|.
CASSSGATQYF
TGTGCCAGCAGCTCCGGTGCGACCCAGTACTTC
>TRBV10-2|TRBJ2-6|.|TRBD1
CASSDPRDRGKSGANVLTF
TGCGCCAGCAGCGATCCCCGGGACAGGGGGAAGTCTGGGGCCAACGTCCTGACTTTC
>TRBV20-1|TRBJ2-7|.|TRBD1
CSARGRAGTGGYEQYF
TGCAGTGCTAGGGGACGGGCCGGGACAGGGGGCTACGAGCAGTACTTC
>TRBV5-1|TRBJ2-2|.|TRBD2
CASSFLAGAAGELFF
TGCGCCAGCAGCTTTCTAGCGGGGGCGGCCGGGGAGCTGTTTTTT
>TRBV25-1|TRBJ2-7|.|.
CASSKGTYEQYF
TGTGCCAGCAGTAAGGGCACCTACGAGCAGTACTTC
>TRBV19|TRBJ1-5|.|.
CASSNRVPNQPQHF
TGTGCCAGTAGTAACAGGGTCCCTAATCAGCCCCAGCATTTT
>TRBV7-3|TRBJ2-7|.|.
CASRAQSNYEQYF
TGTGCCAGCAGGGCACAGAGCAACTACGAGCAGTACTTC
>TRBV12-3/TRBV12-4|TRBJ2-5|.|.
CASTKAVPNLAQYF
TGTGCCAGCACCAAAGCTGTTCCCAACCTGGCCCAGTACTTC
>TRBV4-2|TRBJ2-7|.|TRBD2
CASGRGASSYEQYF
TGTGCCAGCGGGCGGGGGGCCAGCTCCTACGAGCAGTACTTC
>TRBV24-1|TRBJ2-1|.|.
CATSATGTPGAQFF
TGTGCCACAAGTGCCACCGGGACCCCAGGCGCGCAGTTCTTC
>TRBV23-1|TRBJ1-2|.|TRBD1
CASSQPHRGWGYTF
TGCGCCAGCAGTCAACCACACAGGGGGTGGGGCTACACCTTC
>TRBV7-8|TRBJ1-2|once|.
CASSLKGPLGGYTF
TGTGCCAGCAGCTTAAAGGGACCATTAGGTGGCTACACCTTC
>TRBV20-1|TRBJ1-5|.|TRBD1
CSARGGQGGHQPQHF
TGCAGTGCTAGAGGGGGGCAGGGGGGCCATCAGCCCCAGCATTTT
>TRBV10-3|TRBJ1-6|.|TRBD1
CAITPDRDLSPLHF
TGTGCCATCACCCCCGACAGGGACCTTTCACCCCTCCACTTT
>TRBV29-1|TRBJ2-1|.|TRBD1
CSVASGQGAQFF
TGCAGCGTGGCATCGGGACAGGGGGCCCAGTTCTTC
>TRBV20-1|TRBJ2-7|few|TRBD1
CSAGQGASYEQYF
TGCAGTGCCGGACAGGGGGCATCCTACGAGCAGTACTTC
>TRBV12-3/TRBV12-4|TRBJ1-2|.|.
CASRGARDYTF
TGTGCCAGCAGGGGGGCCCGTGACTACACCTTC
>TRBV7-2|TRBJ2-1|.|TRBD2
CASSLQLAGGEQFF
TGTGCCAGCAGCTTACAACTAGCGGGGGGGGAGCAGTTCTTC
>TRBV19|TRBJ1-6|.|.
CASTARDSPLHF
TGTGCCAGTACCGCGAGGGATTCACCCCTCCACTTT
>TRBV4-1|TRBJ2-7|.|.
CASSQVNSPEGWQQYF
TGCGCCAGCAGCCAAGTCAACTCGCCTGAAGGCTGGCAGCAGTACTTC
>TRBV14|TRBJ2-1|.|.
CASSARGWSVRNNEQFF
TGTGCCAGCTCGGCCAGGGGTTGGAGTGTGCGCAACAATGAGCAGTTCTTC
>TRBV12-3/TRBV12-4|TRBJ1-6|few|.
CASSSHKGPLHF
TGTGCCAGCAGTTCCCACAAGGGCCCCCTCCACTTT
>TRBV14|TRBJ2-3|.|.
CASSLGSGWNTDTQYF
TGTGCCAGCAGCCTAGGTAGCGGCTGGAACACAGATACGCAGTATTTT
>TRBV29-1|TRBJ2-5|.|.
CSVEWQQETQYF
TGCAGCGTTGAGTGGCAGCAAGAGACCCAGTACTTC
>TRBV7-3|TRBJ2-1|.|.
CASSKTGIEQFF
TGTGCCAGCAGCAAAACAGGGATTGAGCAGTTCTTC
>TRBV15|TRBJ2-3|.|.
CATSRGDTTDTQYF
TGTGCCACCAGCAGGGGGGACACCACAGATACGCAGTATTTT
>TRBV18|TRBJ2-1|.|.
CASSEGVEQFF
TGTGCCAGCTCAGAGGGGGTTGAGCAGTTCTTC
>TRBV15|TRBJ2-7|.|.
CATSRVGNYEQYF
TGTGCCACCAGCAGAGTGGGAAATTACGAGCAGTACTTC
>TRBV23-1|TRBJ1-4|once|.
CASWWGREKLFF
TGCGCCAGCTGGTGGGGGAGAGAAAAACTGTTTTTT
>TRBV29-1|TRBJ1-1|.|TRBD1
CSARQGWGTEAFF
TGCAGCGCCCGACAGGGGTGGGGCACTGAAGCTTTCTTT